This T cell receptor (beta chain) was recovered during a study of control samples from healthy donors and cancer patients. Clones were sequenced by immunoSEQ multiplex PCR, and TCRdb holds only the in-frame ones, with some missing. There are about 170,000 clones in the sample; about 90% occur only once, and 4.5% to 6% lies in the top ten. Germline V gene lookup returns CDR1 SEHNR and CDR2 FQNEAQ (reference sequence). The germline V and J ends were trimmed by 8 bases and 7 bases, with 10 bases remaining between them. The CDR3 covers 11 residues. The sequence came from a woman aged 30 to 39 in good health. V usage is TRBV7-9 and J usage is TRBJ2-3; tentatively, D is TRBD1 or TRBD2 (5 bases each). Material for sequencing was blood. This CDR3 reads CASGGGHTQYF. The CDR3 coding sequence is TGTGCCAGCGGGGGTGGGCATACGCAGTATTTT.